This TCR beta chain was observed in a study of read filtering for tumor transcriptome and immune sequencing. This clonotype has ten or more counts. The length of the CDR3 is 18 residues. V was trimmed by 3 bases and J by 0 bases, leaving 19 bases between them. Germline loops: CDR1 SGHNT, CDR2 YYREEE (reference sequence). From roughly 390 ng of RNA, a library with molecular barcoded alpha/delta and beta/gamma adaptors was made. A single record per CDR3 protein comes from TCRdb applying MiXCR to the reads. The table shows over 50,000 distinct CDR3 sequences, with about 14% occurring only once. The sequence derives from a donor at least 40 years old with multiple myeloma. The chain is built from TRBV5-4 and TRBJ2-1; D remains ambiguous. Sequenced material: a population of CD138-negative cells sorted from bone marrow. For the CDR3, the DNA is TGTGCCAGCAGCTCCGCCCAACCTCCAGTGAGCTCCTACAATGAGCAGTTCTTC. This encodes CASSSAQPPVSSYNEQFF. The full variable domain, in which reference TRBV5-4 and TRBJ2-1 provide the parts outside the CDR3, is ETGVTQSPTHLIKTRGQQVTLRCSSQSGHNTVSWYQQALGQGPQFIFQYYREEENGRGNFPPRFSGLQFPNYSSELNVNALELDDSALYLCASSSAQPPVSSYNEQFFGPGTRLTVL.